The next 18 T cell receptor beta chains were all read from a single sample in a study of cytomegalovirus exposure and HLA in healthy donors. The protocol was immunoSEQ multiplex PCR, while the TCRdb copy is restricted to in-frame clones and leaves out a portion. The table lists 150,000 to 200,000 clones, roughly four fifths of them singletons. The specimen was PBMCs. Receptor source: a young woman in good health and CMV-seropositive.

This chain joins TRBV6-1 and TRBJ1-2; the D gene is possibly TRBD1 (5 bases). Trimming shortened V by 0 bases and J by 4 bases, and 9 bases separated the two germline ends. CDR1 and CDR2 from the germline V gene are MNHNS and SASEGT. This CDR3 is built from 14 residues. The CDR3 coding sequence is TGTGCCAGCAGTGAAGCGCGGGGGGTCTATGGCTACACCTTC. It yields the protein CASSEARGVYGYTF.

The chain recombines TRBV6-5 with TRBJ1-1, with D possibly being TRBD1 (6 bases). This CDR3 is built from 12 residues. Germline assignment: CDR1 MNHEY and CDR2 SVGAGI. The ends were cut back, 6 bases at V and 7 bases at J, with 12 bases in the middle. The CDR3 sequence is CASSQMTGEAFF. The CDR3 DNA follows: TGTGCCAGCAGCCAAATGACAGGTGAAGCTTTCTTT.

J is TRBJ1-1 and V is TRBV12-1; the table's D call TRBD1 went unverified against the DNA. TRBV12-1 is recorded as a pseudogene. This CDR3 has 14 amino acids. CDR3 sequence reads: CASPKGPKNTEAFF. CDR3 in DNA: TGTGCCAGCCCGAAGGGGCCTAAGAACACTGAAGCTTTCTTT.

This sequence joins TRBV5-1 and TRBJ2-3; 9 positions agree with TRBD2. This CDR3 contains 20 residues. Trimming took 1 base from V and 0 from J; bases not matched to a gene: 15. CDR1 and CDR2 from the germline V gene are SGHRS and YFSETQ. Written as DNA, the CDR3 is TGCGCCAGCAGCTTGTACGGCGGGCTAGCGGGGAGCCCTAGCACAGATACGCAGTATTTT. Protein: CASSLYGGLAGSPSTDTQYF. Supplemented by reference TRBV5-1 and TRBJ2-3, the full variable domain reads KAGVTQTPRYLIKTRGQQVTLSCSPISGHRSVSWYQQTPGQGLQFLFEYFSETQRNKGNFPGRFSGRQFSNSRSEMNVSTLELGDSALYLCASSLYGGLAGSPSTDTQYFGPGTRLTVL.

The chain has TRBV18 and TRBJ2-4, with D possibly matching TRBD2 (5 bases). This CDR3 contains 15 residues. The V and J ends lost 3 bases and 1 base respectively, with 10 bases between them. The germline gives CDR1 KGHSH, CDR2 LQKENI. CDR3 DNA: TGTGCCAGCTCACCCGGGGATGTGGCCAAAAACATTCAGTACTTC. It encodes CASSPGDVAKNIQYF.

This rearrangement joins TRBV7-6 to TRBJ1-2; D call uncertain. The CDR3 contains 13 residues. V shed 1 base and J shed 6 bases, with 9 bases lying between them. The germline V gene encodes CDR1 SGHVS and CDR2 FNYEAQ. CDR3 residues: CASSLGQDDGYTF. CDR3 DNA: TGTGCCAGCAGCTTAGGACAAGACGATGGCTACACCTTC.

The rearrangement joins TRBV11-2 to TRBJ1-2, with 8 bases aligning to TRBD1. The J segment lost 8 bases and the V segment lost 2 bases, leaving 4 bases of the junction unmatched. Germline CDR1 and CDR2: SGHAT and FQNNGV. The CDR3 runs 13 residues. In DNA form, the CDR3 reads TGTGCCAGCAGCTTAACAGGGGGATGGGGCTACACCTTC. This gives the protein CASSLTGGWGYTF.

The chain joins TRBV6-5 to TRBJ2-5, with 11 bases lining up with TRBD2. With 8 bases clipped from V and 6 bases from J, the junction kept 11 bases outside the gene matches. CDR3 size: 15 residues. The germline gives CDR1 MNHEY, CDR2 SVGAGI. The chain's CDR3 is CASGSTTSGGKTQYF. CDR3 DNA: TGTGCCAGCGGCTCAACCACTAGCGGGGGAAAGACCCAGTACTTC.

This chain links TRBV29-1 with TRBJ2-7, with 7 positions matching TRBD1. The CDR3 length is 11 residues. Looked up from germline, CDR1 is SQVTM and CDR2 is ANQGSEA. Losses at the gene ends were 6 bases for V and 2 bases for J; bases not matched to a gene: 1. DNA for the CDR3: TGCAGCGTACAGGGGCCCTACGAGCAGTACTTC. Translation: CSVQGPYEQYF.

The chain combines TRBV7-9 with TRBJ2-3, with 8 positions matching TRBD1. Germline V gene data show CDR1 as SEHNR and CDR2 as FQNEAQ (reference sequence). V lost 2 bases to trimming and J lost 6 bases; unmatched junction nucleotides: 4. The CDR3 contains 14 residues. In DNA, the CDR3 is TGTGCCAGCAGCTTACAGGGGGCACTGGATACGCAGTATTTT. Encoded protein: CASSLQGALDTQYF.

This chain connects TRBV5-6 to TRBJ1-2, with D unresolved. V lost 4 bases, J lost 8 bases, and 18 bases lay in between. The CDR3 sequence is 14 residues long. Germline values: CDR1 SGHDT, CDR2 YYEEEE. The chain's CDR3 is CASSRNFLGYGYTF. CDR3 in DNA: TGTGCCAGCAGCCGAAATTTCCTCGGGTACGGCTACACCTTC. Full variable domain (outside the CDR3, taken from reference TRBV5-6 and TRBJ1-2): DAGVTQSPTHLIKTRGQQVTLRCSPKSGHDTVSWYQQALGQGPQFIFQYYEEEERQRGNFPDRFSGHQFPNYSSELNVNALLLGDSALYLCASSRNFLGYGYTFGSGTRLTVV.

V usage is TRBV6-1 and J usage is TRBJ2-2; D remains unclear. Germline-derived CDR1 and CDR2 are MNHNS and SASEGT. Between the trimmed V and J ends, which lost 11 bases and 0 bases, there was a span of 10 bases. This CDR3 is 13 amino acids long. This chain's CDR3 is CAGEVPNTGELFF. CDR3 nucleotides: TGTGCCGGAGAGGTGCCGAACACCGGGGAGCTGTTTTTT.

This clone was recorded once. This chain links TRBV9 with TRBJ1-4; 7 bases align to TRBD1. J gave up 0 bases and V 3 bases, and 5 bases lay outside the gene matches. CDR3 length: 16 residues. From germline, CDR1 is SGDLS and CDR2 YYNGEE. In nucleotides, the CDR3 is TGTGCCAGCAGCGCCACTACAGGGGCAACTAATGAAAAACTGTTTTTT. This translates into CASSATTGATNEKLFF.

The gene calls are TRBV15 and TRBJ1-5; 10 bases match TRBD1. Germline V CDR1 and CDR2: LNHNV, YYDKDF (reference sequence). J was trimmed by 4 bases and V by 5 bases; bases with no gene match: 5. CDR3 length equals 15 residues. This CDR3 reads CATSPRTGGNQPQHF. The CDR3 DNA reads as TGTGCCACCAGCCCCAGGACAGGGGGGAATCAGCCCCAGCATTTT.

V and J are TRBV20-1 and TRBJ1-1; D gene uncertain. The CDR3 is 11 residues long. Germline V gene data show CDR1 as DFQATT and CDR2 as SNEGSKA (reference sequence). Trimming stripped 3 bases from V and 5 bases from J, with 7 bases between. The DNA for the CDR3 is TGCAGTGCTAGCTCCAGGACTGAAGCTTTCTTT. Its protein is CSASSRTEAFF.

V gene TRBV6-1 combines with J gene TRBJ2-7; a possible D gene is TRBD2 (6 bases). The germline V gene has CDR1 MNHNS and CDR2 SASEGT. The CDR3 sequence is 14 residues long. V was clipped by 5 bases and J by 6 bases, with 17 bases between them. CDR3 DNA: TGTGCCAGCAGTCGGCAGCGGGCCGAGCCCGAGCAGTACTTC. As protein: CASSRQRAEPEQYF.

V and J are TRBV6-1 and TRBJ1-2, with a possible D match to TRBD1 (6 bases). The CDR3 consists of 15 residues. In germline, CDR1 is MNHNS, CDR2 SASEGT. V lost 0 bases and J lost 4, with 12 bases in between. In DNA, the CDR3 is TGTGCCAGCAGTGAAGCGCTGTCACAGGGCTATGGCTACACCTTC. Protein: CASSEALSQGYGYTF.

This clone was detected once. This chain links TRBV29-1 with TRBJ2-2, with D maybe TRBD2 (6 bases). Germline values: CDR1 SQVTM, CDR2 ANQGSEA. This CDR3 has 13 amino acids. CDR3 sequence: CSGLGGTTGELFF. CDR3 nucleotides: TGCAGTGGTTTGGGGGGAACCACCGGGGAGCTGTTTTTT.